Described below is a single T cell receptor beta chain sequence and its context. This specimen belongs to a study of blood T cell repertoires in COVID-19. Per the germline V gene, CDR1 is MNHEY and CDR2 is SVGEGT. The CDR3 runs to 17 residues. Between the trimmed V and J ends, which lost 0 bases and 1 base, there was a span of 15 bases. Produced via immunoSEQ multiplex PCR; TCRdb's table is partial and in-frame only. The sample lists about 200,000 clones; around 80% were seen once. Sequenced material: peripheral blood. The chain couples TRBV6-2 or TRBV6-3 to TRBJ1-1, with TRBD1 as a possible D gene (6 bases). The sequence was collected from a human donor in a cohort sampled during active COVID-19. The CDR3 here is CASSYSRSIGGNTEAFF. The CDR3, as DNA: TGTGCCAGCAGTTACTCGAGATCGATAGGGGGGAACACTGAAGCTTTCTTT.